The rows below give T cell receptor beta chains drawn from one sample of a study of T-cell memory formation after mild COVID-19. TCRdb re-called the 5' RACE reads through MiXCR, storing one row per CDR3 protein. The sample holds more than 150,000 distinct CDR3 sequences, over 20% seen once. The sample comprised PBMCs or a T cell subset sorted from them (not recorded which). The source of these receptors is an adult woman who had mild COVID-19 (a few samples of this study predate the infection). Cell type and time point are not known. The CDR3 runs from the conserved cysteine through the conserved F or W. Each record gives: clone size, CDR3 length, V gene, J gene, D gene, CDR3 DNA, CDR3 protein. D genes are given only for firm matches. Expanded clones are given a class, and other clones once, few, many or no size at all.

size: few; length: 11; V: TRBV30; J: TRBJ1-4; D: .; DNA: TGTGCCTGGGGGGGAGAAAGAAAACTGTTTTTT; CDR3: CAWGGERKLFF
size: .; length: 14; V: TRBV20-1; J: TRBJ2-3; D: .; DNA: TGCAGTGCTACCAAACCCAACCGGGGGGATACGCAGTATTTT; CDR3: CSATKPNRGDTQYF
size: .; length: 15; V: TRBV7-2; J: TRBJ2-3; D: TRBD2; DNA: TGTGCCAGCAGCTTCCTAGCGGGAGTGTCAGATACGCAGTATTTT; CDR3: CASSFLAGVSDTQYF
size: .; length: 16; V: TRBV6-2/TRBV6-3; J: TRBJ2-5; D: TRBD1; DNA: TGTGCCAGCAGTTACTTGGGGACAGACAGGGTAGAGACCCAGTACTTC; CDR3: CASSYLGTDRVETQYF
size: once; length: 12; V: TRBV12-3/TRBV12-4; J: TRBJ2-1; D: .; DNA: TGTGCCAGCAGTTTAGTACCTGATGAGCAGTTCTTC; CDR3: CASSLVPDEQFF
size: few; length: 15; V: TRBV6-1; J: TRBJ2-5; D: TRBD2; DNA: TGTGCCAGCAGTGAAGCTAGCGGGGGACAAGAGACCCAGTACTTC; CDR3: CASSEASGGQETQYF
size: few; length: 15; V: TRBV7-8; J: TRBJ1-4; D: .; DNA: TGTGCCAGCAGCTTAGGGGGACCTGAGAGTGAAAAACTGTTTTTT; CDR3: CASSLGGPESEKLFF
size: .; length: 16; V: TRBV6-5; J: TRBJ2-3; D: .; DNA: TGTGCCAGCAGTTACTATCTGTCAGGGGACACAGATACGCAGTATTTT; CDR3: CASSYYLSGDTDTQYF
size: .; length: 12; V: TRBV4-1; J: TRBJ2-1; D: .; DNA: TGCGCCAGCAGCCATACCGGGACTGCCGTCTTCTTC; CDR3: CASSHTGTAVFF
size: few; length: 14; V: TRBV5-5; J: TRBJ2-7; D: .; DNA: TGTGCCAGCAGCTTGTGGGACGGCTCCTACGAGCAGTACTTC; CDR3: CASSLWDGSYEQYF
size: .; length: 15; V: TRBV7-9; J: TRBJ2-1; D: .; DNA: TGTGCCAGCAGCTTAGCGGGAGGCAGGTACAGTGAGCAGTTCTTC; CDR3: CASSLAGGRYSEQFF
size: few; length: 17; V: TRBV6-5; J: TRBJ2-3; D: TRBD1; DNA: TGTGCCAGCAGTTATTCGACAGGGGGGACCTGGCCAGATACGCAGTATTTT; CDR3: CASSYSTGGTWPDTQYF
size: .; length: 16; V: TRBV5-1; J: TRBJ2-1; D: TRBD2; DNA: TGCGCCAGCAGCTTGTTGCGGGGGGGCTCCTACAATGAGCAGTTCTTC; CDR3: CASSLLRGGSYNEQFF
size: medium-sized; length: 16; V: TRBV4-3; J: TRBJ2-6; D: .; DNA: TGCGCCAGCAGCCAAGACTCCGGGACTGGGGCCAACGTCCTGACTTTC; CDR3: CASSQDSGTGANVLTF
size: .; length: 17; V: TRBV11-1; J: TRBJ2-7; D: .; DNA: TGTGCCAGCAGCTTAGTAGGTCCAGGGACCAACTCCTACGAGCAGTACTTC; CDR3: CASSLVGPGTNSYEQYF
size: .; length: 14; V: TRBV20-1; J: TRBJ1-1; D: TRBD1; DNA: TGCAGTGCTAGACCCAAAGACAGGGAGGTTGAAGCTTTCTTT; CDR3: CSARPKDREVEAFF
size: .; length: 12; V: TRBV2; J: TRBJ2-7; D: .; DNA: TGTGCCAGCTCTATTGTCCCTTGGGAGCAGTACTTC; CDR3: CASSIVPWEQYF
size: .; length: 15; V: TRBV4-1; J: TRBJ1-1; D: .; DNA: TGCGCCAGCAGCCCCCGGGGCAGGGAGAACACTGAAGCTTTCTTT; CDR3: CASSPRGRENTEAFF
size: .; length: 16; V: TRBV7-9; J: TRBJ1-2; D: .; DNA: TGTGCCAGCGGCCGTCCCGGGACGGGATCTAACTATGGCTACACCTTC; CDR3: CASGRPGTGSNYGYTF
size: .; length: 14; V: TRBV6-5; J: TRBJ2-5; D: .; DNA: TGTGCCAGCAGTTACTCGGGGATCGGGACATACACGTACTTC; CDR3: CASSYSGIGTYTYF
size: .; length: 12; V: TRBV24-1; J: TRBJ1-1; D: .; DNA: TGTGCCACCAGCGAGGGGGACACTGAAGCTTTCTTT; CDR3: CATSEGDTEAFF
size: few; length: 11; V: TRBV29-1; J: TRBJ2-1; D: .; DNA: TGCAGCGTTGGACACTACAATGAGCAGTTCTTC; CDR3: CSVGHYNEQFF
size: few; length: 19; V: TRBV7-9; J: TRBJ2-7; D: TRBD1; DNA: TGTGCCAGCAGCAACCTATACCGGGACAGTAACCTTCAATCCTACGAGCAGTACTTC; CDR3: CASSNLYRDSNLQSYEQYF
size: few; length: 17; V: TRBV30; J: TRBJ1-1; D: .; DNA: TGTGCCTGGAGTCCGCCCCCGACTGACAGCGGGGACACTGAAGCTTTCTTT; CDR3: CAWSPPPTDSGDTEAFF
size: few; length: 13; V: TRBV6-5; J: TRBJ2-2; D: .; DNA: TGTGCCAGCAGTCCTTTTACAGCCGGGGAGCTGTTTTTT; CDR3: CASSPFTAGELFF
size: few; length: 13; V: TRBV3-1; J: TRBJ1-1; D: .; DNA: TGTGCCAGCAGCCCCAGGGGTTCGCCTGAAGCTTTCTTT; CDR3: CASSPRGSPEAFF
size: few; length: 15; V: TRBV15; J: TRBJ1-2; D: TRBD1; DNA: TGTGCCACCAGCAGAAAATCAATAGGACAGGGGATAAACACCTTC; CDR3: CATSRKSIGQGINTF
size: .; length: 16; V: TRBV9; J: TRBJ2-3; D: TRBD1; DNA: TGTGCCAGCAGCGTCGCCGGGACAGGGAGGGCAGATACGCAGTATTTT; CDR3: CASSVAGTGRADTQYF
size: few; length: 15; V: TRBV14; J: TRBJ1-2; D: .; DNA: TGTGCCAGCAGCCAAGAAATTACAGGGCGGCGGGGCTACACCTTC; CDR3: CASSQEITGRRGYTF
size: .; length: 18; V: TRBV27; J: TRBJ2-6; D: TRBD2; DNA: TGTGCCAGCAGTTTATGGACTAGCGGGAGTCTTGGGGCCAACGTCCTGACTTTC; CDR3: CASSLWTSGSLGANVLTF
size: .; length: 16; V: TRBV20-1; J: TRBJ2-7; D: TRBD2; DNA: TGCAGTGCTAGAAAAACTGAGACTAGCGACAACTACGAGCAGTACTTC; CDR3: CSARKTETSDNYEQYF
size: .; length: 15; V: TRBV5-1; J: TRBJ1-1; D: .; DNA: TGCGCCAGCAGCTTCGGACCCATCGGAGACACTGAAGCTTTCTTT; CDR3: CASSFGPIGDTEAFF
size: .; length: 13; V: TRBV12-3/TRBV12-4; J: TRBJ2-7; D: .; DNA: TGTGCCAGCAGTTTGACTAGTCCCTACGAGCAGTACTTC; CDR3: CASSLTSPYEQYF
size: .; length: 15; V: TRBV3-1; J: TRBJ1-5; D: .; DNA: TGTGCCAGCAGCCAAGATGCCGGGAGCAATCAGCCCCAGCATTTT; CDR3: CASSQDAGSNQPQHF
size: few; length: 16; V: TRBV3-1; J: TRBJ1-5; D: .; DNA: TGTGCCAGCAGCCAAGAAACTGGCTTTGGCAATCAGCCCCAGCATTTT; CDR3: CASSQETGFGNQPQHF
size: few; length: 16; V: TRBV24-1; J: TRBJ2-5; D: TRBD2; DNA: TGTGCCACCAGTGATTTGTCCAGCGGGAGGCGGGAGACCCAGTACTTC; CDR3: CATSDLSSGRRETQYF
size: .; length: 16; V: TRBV20-1; J: TRBJ1-5; D: .; DNA: TGCAGTGCTAGAGATATCCGGGATCAGGGAAATCAGCCCCAGCATTTT; CDR3: CSARDIRDQGNQPQHF
size: .; length: 12; V: TRBV29-1; J: TRBJ2-2; D: .; DNA: TGCAGCGTTGGCGCTGGCGCTGGGGAGCTGTTTTTT; CDR3: CSVGAGAGELFF
size: few; length: 15; V: TRBV5-4; J: TRBJ2-1; D: TRBD1; DNA: TGTGCCAGCAGCTTGACTCAGGGGGTGGCACATGAGCAGTTCTTC; CDR3: CASSLTQGVAHEQFF
size: .; length: 13; V: TRBV5-6; J: TRBJ2-3; D: .; DNA: TGTGCCAGCAGCCCGACCTCCACAGATACGCAGTATTTT; CDR3: CASSPTSTDTQYF
size: .; length: 14; V: TRBV30; J: TRBJ2-7; D: TRBD1; DNA: TGTGCCTGGAATCCCGGGACAGTCTCCTACGAGCAGTACTTC; CDR3: CAWNPGTVSYEQYF
size: few; length: 18; V: TRBV4-3; J: TRBJ1-2; D: TRBD1; DNA: TGCGCCAGCAGCCAAGATCGGGACCCAGCAGGGGGCTTCTATGGCTACACCTTC; CDR3: CASSQDRDPAGGFYGYTF
size: .; length: 13; V: TRBV4-1; J: TRBJ1-4; D: .; DNA: TGCGCCAGCAGCCAAGACACGAATGAAAAACTGTTTTTT; CDR3: CASSQDTNEKLFF
size: few; length: 15; V: TRBV5-1; J: TRBJ2-1; D: TRBD2; DNA: TGCGCCAGCAGCTGGACTAGCGGGGGGGCCGATGAGCAGTTCTTC; CDR3: CASSWTSGGADEQFF
size: few; length: 16; V: TRBV5-8; J: TRBJ1-1; D: .; DNA: TGTGCCAGCAGCCCAAAGGGCACCCCGGGGGACACTGAAGCTTTCTTT; CDR3: CASSPKGTPGDTEAFF
size: .; length: 13; V: TRBV2; J: TRBJ1-5; D: TRBD1; DNA: TGTGCCAGCAGTGACAGGGGGCATCAGCCCCAGCATTTT; CDR3: CASSDRGHQPQHF
size: .; length: 13; V: TRBV4-1; J: TRBJ2-7; D: .; DNA: TGCGCCAGCTACACCTCTGGGGCTTCCGAGCAGTACTTC; CDR3: CASYTSGASEQYF
size: few; length: 14; V: TRBV21-1; J: TRBJ2-7; D: .; DNA: TGTGCCAGCAGCATACACCGCCTATCCTACGAGCAGTACTTC; CDR3: CASSIHRLSYEQYF
size: few; length: 14; V: TRBV4-3; J: TRBJ1-3; D: .; DNA: TGCGCCAGCAGCAATCGACAGGCTGGAAACACCATATATTTT; CDR3: CASSNRQAGNTIYF
size: many; length: 14; V: TRBV5-1; J: TRBJ2-1; D: TRBD2; DNA: TGCGCCAGCAGCTTTTGGCGGGAGGGCCAGGAGCAGTTCTTC; CDR3: CASSFWREGQEQFF
size: .; length: 16; V: TRBV7-9; J: TRBJ1-4; D: .; DNA: TGTGCCAGCAGTTCTAACTCGGAGCCAAGGGATGAAAAACTGTTTTTT; CDR3: CASSSNSEPRDEKLFF
size: .; length: 13; V: TRBV29-1; J: TRBJ1-1; D: .; DNA: TGCAGCGTTGACGGGATCGGTTACACTGAAGCTTTCTTT; CDR3: CSVDGIGYTEAFF
size: .; length: 13; V: TRBV12-3/TRBV12-4; J: TRBJ2-7; D: .; DNA: TGTGCCAGCAGAGAGGGGCAAGCCTACGAGCAGTACTTC; CDR3: CASREGQAYEQYF